This TCR beta chain was captured in a study of blood T cell repertoires in COVID-19. Authors' processing steps: Reference gene primer amplification gave estimated nucleated cell counts. TCRdb's table, derived via immunoSEQ multiplex PCR, lists solely in-frame clones and lacks some. The V and J calls and the clone size are those of that table, but D and trimming were determined from the DNA. This table holds 150,000 to 180,000 clones, 60% to 85% found once. V lost 5 bases to trimming and J lost 2 bases, with 15 bases between them. The CDR3 spans 15 residues. Per germline, CDR1 SEHNR and CDR2 FQNEAQ (reference sequence).

The chain is built from TRBV7-9 and TRBJ1-1, with D maybe TRBD1 (5 bases). Sequencing input: peripheral blood. The origin of this receptor is a man at least 80 years old with acute or convalescent COVID-19. The CDR3 sequence: CASSPLGDRNTEAFF. CDR3 nucleotide sequence: TGTGCCAGCAGCCCCCTTGGAGACAGAAACACTGAAGCTTTCTTT. The whole variable domain, remainder taken from reference TRBV7-9 and TRBJ1-1, is DTGVSQNPRHKITKRGQNVTFRCDPISEHNRLYWYRQTLGQGPEFLTYFQNEAQLEKSRLLSDRFSAERPKGSFSTLEIQRTEQGDSAMYLCASSPLGDRNTEAFFGQGTRLTVV.